These 9 T cell receptor beta chains came from one sample sequenced in a study of regulatory T cells in long-lasting Graves disease. Stated time point: persistent/refractory GD, antithyroid drugs over 5 years with positive TRAb. Following extraction of RNA from PBMCs, that RNA was used to make the TCR library. Relying on iRepertoire HTBI primers and Arm-PCR of CDR3 regions, the team built TCR beta libraries. TCRdb re-analysed the multiplex PCR reads in MiXCR, keeping a single row per CDR3 protein. The sample includes about 660,000 distinct CDR3 sequences, around 30% of them seen just once. The sample consisted of peripheral blood mononuclear cells (PBMCs), taken when the disease was refractory, from a patient treated with antithyroid drugs. These receptors originate from a female donor with Graves disease.

The chain has TRBV18 and TRBJ1-5; unclear D gene. Germline loops: CDR1 KGHSH, CDR2 LQKENI. The CDR3 has 15 residues. Trimming took off 3 bases at V and 0 bases at J, with 9 bases between the two ends. The DNA for the CDR3 is TGTGCCAGCTCACCGGACGAATCTAGCAATCAGCCCCAGCATTTT. Its protein is CASSPDESSNQPQHF.

Written as DNA, the CDR3 is TGTGCCATCAGTGGGGTGGCGGGGTCCTACGAGCAGTACTTC. Its translation: CAISGVAGSYEQYF. The chain couples TRBV10-3 to TRBJ2-7; tentative D call: TRBD2 (6 bases). Looked up from germline, CDR1 is ENHRY and CDR2 is SYGVKD. The length of the CDR3 is 14 residues. The germline V and J ends were trimmed by 4 bases and 1 base, with 11 bases remaining between them.

This clonotype occurred many times. J is TRBJ1-6 and V is TRBV27; D ambiguous. The V end was cut by 5 bases, the J end by 9 bases, with 8 bases between. Germline CDR1 MNHEY, CDR2 SMNVEV (reference sequence). The CDR3 loop spans 12 amino acids. The CDR3 DNA sequence: TGTGCCAGCAGTCTCCAATCTTCACCCCTCCACTTT. This sequence encodes CASSLQSSPLHF.

The gene calls are TRBV20-1 and TRBJ1-1; TRBD1 agrees at 9 bases. Germline V lookup: CDR1 DFQATT, CDR2 SNEGSKA (reference sequence). The CDR3 is made up of 13 amino acids. With 6 bases clipped from V and 7 bases from J, the junction kept 9 bases outside the gene matches. Written as DNA, the CDR3 is TGCAGTGCCCCTTCGGGGACAGGGAGTGAAGCTTTCTTT. Amino acids: CSAPSGTGSEAFF.

This clonotype occurred many times. V and J are TRBV6-1 and TRBJ2-7; TRBD2 matches 9 bases. Trimming at V came to 0 bases and at J to 3 bases, leaving 6 bases not matched to a gene. Germline loops: CDR1 MNHNS, CDR2 SASEGT. The CDR3 is 16 residues long. The CDR3 bases are TGTGCCAGCAGTGAAGCACTAGCGGGCGCCATCTACGAGCAGTACTTC. Translating it yields CASSEALAGAIYEQYF.

This sequence joins TRBV27 and TRBJ2-2; 15 bases match TRBD2. J gave up 7 bases and V 6 bases, and 0 bases lay outside the gene matches. Germline CDR1 is MNHEY and CDR2 is SMNVEV (reference sequence). The CDR3 length is 14 residues. In nucleotides, the CDR3 is TGTGCCAGCAGGGGACTAGCGGGAGGCGGGGAGCTGTTTTTT. As protein: CASRGLAGGGELFF.

This rearrangement joins TRBV6-1 to TRBJ1-5; 8 bases fit TRBD1. This CDR3 has 16 residues. V shed 8 bases, J shed 2 bases, and the junction held 11 bases outside the gene matches. Germline CDR1 reads MNHNS; CDR2 reads SASEGT. This CDR3 is CASDHRTGFGNQPQHF. The CDR3 region has the DNA TGTGCCAGCGATCATCGGACAGGGTTTGGCAATCAGCCCCAGCATTTT.

This clonotype was observed at least ten times. The V and J genes are TRBV12-3 or TRBV12-4 and TRBJ1-1; maybe TRBD1 (5 bases). V lost 6 bases and J 1 base, leaving 15 bases between the germline ends. CDR3 length equals 15 residues. The CDR3: CASSPYTQGNTEAFF. In DNA form, the CDR3 reads TGTGCCAGCAGCCCATACACCCAGGGGAACACTGAAGCTTTCTTT.

This clonotype was counted many times. This chain joins TRBV11-2 and TRBJ1-4, with D possibly TRBD1 on 6 matching bases. V lost 5 bases and J 14 bases, leaving 18 bases between the germline ends. Germline CDR1 SGHAT, CDR2 FQNNGV. The CDR3 covers 13 residues. The DNA of the CDR3 is TGTGCCAGCAGCCGAAACGTCGGGACAAGGCTGTTTTTT. Translating it yields CASSRNVGTRLFF.